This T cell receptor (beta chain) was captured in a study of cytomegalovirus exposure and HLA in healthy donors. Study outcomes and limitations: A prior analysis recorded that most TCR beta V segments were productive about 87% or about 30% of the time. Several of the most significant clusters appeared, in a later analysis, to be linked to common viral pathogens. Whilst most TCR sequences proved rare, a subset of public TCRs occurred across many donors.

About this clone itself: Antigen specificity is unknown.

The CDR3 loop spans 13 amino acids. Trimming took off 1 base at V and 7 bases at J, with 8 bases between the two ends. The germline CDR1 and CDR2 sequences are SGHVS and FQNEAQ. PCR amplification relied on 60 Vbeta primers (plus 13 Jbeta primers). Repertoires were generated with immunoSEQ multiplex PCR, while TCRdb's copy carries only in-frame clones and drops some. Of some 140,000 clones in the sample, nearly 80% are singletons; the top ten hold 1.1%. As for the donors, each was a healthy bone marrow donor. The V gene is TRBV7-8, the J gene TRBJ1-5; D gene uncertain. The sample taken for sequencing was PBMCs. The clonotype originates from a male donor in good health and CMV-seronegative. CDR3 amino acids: CASSLGVEQPQHF. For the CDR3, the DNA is TGTGCCAGCAGCTTAGGAGTTGAACAGCCCCAGCATTTT.